Listed below are T cell receptor beta chains from one sample, sequenced in a study of blood T cells in healthy people across ages. TCRdb passed the 5' RACE reads through MiXCR, listing each CDR3 protein once. The data show hundreds of thousands of distinct CDR3 sequences, roughly 41% seen once. Specimen: blood. The receptors were gathered from a man at least 80 years old in good health. Each CDR3 is given with its conserved first and last residue. D genes are given only for firm matches. The size entry is marked missing in some rows and otherwise reads once, few, many or a size class.

V gene: TRBV11-2; clone size: .; J gene: TRBJ2-7; D gene: TRBD2; CDR3 protein: CASSLAFGGAGEQYF; CDR3 DNA: TGTGCCAGCAGCTTAGCCTTCGGGGGGGCGGGCGAGCAGTACTTC
V gene: TRBV12-3/TRBV12-4; clone size: .; J gene: TRBJ1-5; D gene: .; CDR3 protein: CASSFREGGSGQPQHF; CDR3 DNA: TGTGCCAGCAGTTTCAGAGAGGGGGGATCAGGTCAGCCCCAGCATTTT
V gene: TRBV5-5; clone size: many; J gene: TRBJ2-1; D gene: .; CDR3 protein: CASSLRGGGDEQFF; CDR3 DNA: TGTGCCAGCAGCCTCCGAGGGGGAGGGGATGAGCAGTTCTTC
V gene: TRBV30; clone size: .; J gene: TRBJ2-1; D gene: .; CDR3 protein: CAWSAIKEQFF; CDR3 DNA: TGTGCCTGGAGCGCCATAAAGGAGCAGTTCTTC
V gene: TRBV12-3/TRBV12-4; clone size: .; J gene: TRBJ1-5; D gene: .; CDR3 protein: CASSSGPRGSQPQHF; CDR3 DNA: TGTGCCAGCAGCTCGGGACCCCGGGGAAGTCAGCCCCAGCATTTT
V gene: TRBV7-2; clone size: .; J gene: TRBJ2-3; D gene: .; CDR3 protein: CASSPQPNTDTRYF; CDR3 DNA: TGTGCCAGCAGCCCCCAACCGAATACAGATACGCGGTATTTT
V gene: TRBV7-2; clone size: many; J gene: TRBJ2-3; D gene: .; CDR3 protein: CASSWDTDTQYF; CDR3 DNA: TGTGCCAGCAGTTGGGACACAGATACGCAGTATTTT
V gene: TRBV5-1; clone size: .; J gene: TRBJ1-1; D gene: .; CDR3 protein: CASSLVGRGTEAFF; CDR3 DNA: TGCGCCAGCAGCTTGGTTGGCCGGGGCACTGAAGCTTTCTTT
V gene: TRBV7-2; clone size: many; J gene: TRBJ2-1; D gene: TRBD2; CDR3 protein: CASSLRTSRVNEQFF; CDR3 DNA: TGTGCCAGCAGCCTCAGGACTAGCCGGGTCAATGAGCAGTTCTTC
V gene: TRBV6-5; clone size: many; J gene: TRBJ2-2; D gene: .; CDR3 protein: CASSYSTSMGELFF; CDR3 DNA: TGTGCCAGCAGTTACTCGACTAGTATGGGGGAGCTGTTTTTT
V gene: TRBV20-1; clone size: .; J gene: TRBJ2-2; D gene: .; CDR3 protein: CSARTGGNTGELFF; CDR3 DNA: TGCAGTGCCCGAACCGGGGGGAACACCGGGGAGCTGTTTTTT
V gene: TRBV12-3/TRBV12-4; clone size: many; J gene: TRBJ2-1; D gene: .; CDR3 protein: CASSPYGVAQFF; CDR3 DNA: TGTGCCAGCAGCCCTTACGGAGTCGCGCAGTTCTTC
V gene: TRBV27; clone size: .; J gene: TRBJ2-7; D gene: TRBD2; CDR3 protein: CASSLYSPSGGAREQYF; CDR3 DNA: TGTGCCAGCAGTTTATACTCCCCTAGCGGGGGGGCACGGGAGCAGTACTTC
V gene: TRBV6-2/TRBV6-3; clone size: .; J gene: TRBJ2-1; D gene: .; CDR3 protein: CASRTHNEQFF; CDR3 DNA: TGTGCCAGCAGGACGCACAATGAGCAGTTCTTC
V gene: TRBV28; clone size: .; J gene: TRBJ2-3; D gene: .; CDR3 protein: CARTTRGSGTDTQYF; CDR3 DNA: TGTGCCAGAACAACCAGGGGAAGTGGCACAGATACGCAGTATTTT
V gene: TRBV5-1; clone size: few; J gene: TRBJ1-2; D gene: .; CDR3 protein: CASSLDGATYGYTF; CDR3 DNA: TGCGCCAGCAGCTTGGACGGGGCCACCTATGGCTACACCTTC
V gene: TRBV12-3/TRBV12-4; clone size: .; J gene: TRBJ1-2; D gene: TRBD1; CDR3 protein: CASSLNGQGKFTF; CDR3 DNA: TGTGCCAGCAGTCTAAACGGACAGGGTAAATTCACCTTC
V gene: TRBV7-2; clone size: .; J gene: TRBJ2-1; D gene: .; CDR3 protein: CASSPRALVHNEQFF; CDR3 DNA: TGTGCCAGCAGCCCCAGGGCCCTAGTCCACAATGAGCAGTTCTTC
V gene: TRBV7-2; clone size: .; J gene: TRBJ2-1; D gene: .; CDR3 protein: CASSLGLGGANEQFF; CDR3 DNA: TGTGCCAGCAGCTTAGGTTTGGGCGGGGCCAATGAGCAGTTCTTC
V gene: TRBV7-2; clone size: .; J gene: TRBJ1-2; D gene: TRBD1; CDR3 protein: CASSLDSGTGVYGYTF; CDR3 DNA: TGTGCCAGCAGCTTGGATTCCGGGACAGGGGTCTATGGCTACACCTTC
V gene: TRBV18; clone size: .; J gene: TRBJ1-1; D gene: .; CDR3 protein: CANSPPTAKMNTEAFF; CDR3 DNA: TGTGCCAACTCACCCCCGACAGCCAAAATGAACACTGAAGCTTTCTTT
V gene: TRBV29-1; clone size: few; J gene: TRBJ2-5; D gene: .; CDR3 protein: CSVEDGGGGRETQYF; CDR3 DNA: TGCAGCGTTGAAGATGGTGGTGGGGGGCGAGAGACCCAGTACTTC
V gene: TRBV12-3/TRBV12-4; clone size: many; J gene: TRBJ2-2; D gene: .; CDR3 protein: CASSLVANTGELFF; CDR3 DNA: TGTGCCAGCAGTTTGGTGGCGAACACCGGGGAGCTGTTTTTT
V gene: TRBV5-1; clone size: .; J gene: TRBJ2-1; D gene: TRBD2; CDR3 protein: CASSARLAGASYNEQFF; CDR3 DNA: TGCGCCAGCAGCGCTCGACTAGCGGGAGCGTCCTACAATGAGCAGTTCTTC
V gene: TRBV6-2/TRBV6-3; clone size: .; J gene: TRBJ1-2; D gene: .; CDR3 protein: CASDPGTTFRGYTF; CDR3 DNA: TGTGCCAGCGATCCCGGGACAACGTTTCGCGGCTACACCTTC
V gene: TRBV29-1; clone size: .; J gene: TRBJ2-7; D gene: .; CDR3 protein: CSVRWGYEQYF; CDR3 DNA: TGCAGCGTCCGGTGGGGCTACGAGCAGTACTTC
V gene: TRBV7-2; clone size: .; J gene: TRBJ2-1; D gene: .; CDR3 protein: CASSLSAERRDNEQFF; CDR3 DNA: TGTGCCAGCAGCTTAAGCGCCGAGCGGCGCGACAATGAGCAGTTCTTC
V gene: TRBV3-1; clone size: .; J gene: TRBJ2-7; D gene: TRBD1; CDR3 protein: CASSLPGQGLAAQYF; CDR3 DNA: TGTGCCAGCAGCCTTCCCGGACAGGGGTTGGCGGCCCAGTACTTC
V gene: TRBV7-2; clone size: few; J gene: TRBJ2-7; D gene: .; CDR3 protein: CASSLGSEAAYEQYF; CDR3 DNA: TGTGCCAGCAGCTTAGGTTCTGAGGCGGCCTACGAGCAGTACTTC
V gene: TRBV20-1; clone size: few; J gene: TRBJ2-5; D gene: .; CDR3 protein: CSAGHSRETQYF; CDR3 DNA: TGCAGTGCTGGTCACTCAAGAGAGACCCAGTACTTC
V gene: TRBV20-1; clone size: .; J gene: TRBJ2-5; D gene: .; CDR3 protein: CSARDSEPSKRTQYF; CDR3 DNA: TGCAGTGCTAGAGATTCGGAACCGTCAAAAAGGACCCAGTACTTC
V gene: TRBV29-1; clone size: few; J gene: TRBJ2-2; D gene: TRBD2; CDR3 protein: CSGREKAGSTGELFF; CDR3 DNA: TGCAGCGGCAGGGAAAAAGCGGGAAGCACCGGGGAGCTGTTTTTT
V gene: TRBV28; clone size: few; J gene: TRBJ1-1; D gene: .; CDR3 protein: CASSLIQTLNTEAFF; CDR3 DNA: TGTGCCAGCAGTTTAATACAGACTCTGAACACTGAAGCTTTCTTT
V gene: TRBV2; clone size: .; J gene: TRBJ2-3; D gene: TRBD2; CDR3 protein: CASAGGPADTQYF; CDR3 DNA: TGTGCGTCAGCGGGAGGGCCTGCGGATACGCAGTATTTT
V gene: TRBV5-1; clone size: .; J gene: TRBJ2-2; D gene: .; CDR3 protein: CASSQDLRNTGELFF; CDR3 DNA: TGCGCCAGCAGCCAGGACTTGAGGAACACCGGGGAGCTGTTTTTT
V gene: TRBV7-2; clone size: .; J gene: TRBJ2-2; D gene: .; CDR3 protein: CASSVAGRGGELFF; CDR3 DNA: TGTGCCAGCAGCGTAGCTGGAAGGGGCGGGGAGCTGTTTTTT
V gene: TRBV9; clone size: .; J gene: TRBJ2-4; D gene: TRBD1; CDR3 protein: CASSTTGQGVIQYF; CDR3 DNA: TGTGCCAGCAGCACCACGGGACAGGGTGTCATTCAGTACTTC
V gene: TRBV7-2; clone size: .; J gene: TRBJ2-5; D gene: .; CDR3 protein: CASSSTAGTGETQYF; CDR3 DNA: TGTGCCAGCAGCTCCACGGCGGGAACCGGGGAGACCCAGTACTTC
V gene: TRBV4-3; clone size: few; J gene: TRBJ2-5; D gene: .; CDR3 protein: CASSHYPGTETQYF; CDR3 DNA: TGCGCCAGCAGCCACTACCCCGGGACAGAGACCCAGTACTTC
V gene: TRBV7-8; clone size: many; J gene: TRBJ1-1; D gene: TRBD1; CDR3 protein: CASSFEGANTEAFF; CDR3 DNA: TGTGCCAGCAGCTTTGAGGGGGCTAACACTGAAGCTTTCTTT
V gene: TRBV6-2/TRBV6-3; clone size: .; J gene: TRBJ2-1; D gene: TRBD2; CDR3 protein: CASSYLGSGGVGEQFF; CDR3 DNA: TGTGCCAGCAGTTACTTGGGTAGCGGGGGGGTCGGTGAGCAGTTCTTC
V gene: TRBV5-1; clone size: many; J gene: TRBJ2-1; D gene: .; CDR3 protein: CASSLQGAGYNEQFF; CDR3 DNA: TGCGCCAGCAGCTTGCAAGGGGCAGGCTACAATGAGCAGTTCTTC
V gene: TRBV7-9; clone size: many; J gene: TRBJ2-7; D gene: TRBD2; CDR3 protein: CASSLAGGLYEQYF; CDR3 DNA: TGTGCCAGCAGTTTAGCGGGAGGGCTTTACGAGCAGTACTTC
V gene: TRBV7-3; clone size: .; J gene: TRBJ2-1; D gene: TRBD2; CDR3 protein: CASSLTPGLAGANEQFF; CDR3 DNA: TGTGCCAGCAGCTTAACTCCGGGACTAGCGGGAGCCAATGAGCAGTTCTTC
V gene: TRBV24-1; clone size: .; J gene: TRBJ2-7; D gene: .; CDR3 protein: CATSDITRAGCYEQYF; CDR3 DNA: TGTGCCACCAGTGATATCACCCGGGCAGGGTGCTACGAGCAGTACTTC
V gene: TRBV28; clone size: once; J gene: TRBJ2-1; D gene: .; CDR3 protein: CASSLITGQGIGEQFF; CDR3 DNA: TGTGCCAGCAGTCTAATTACAGGGCAGGGGATCGGGGAGCAGTTCTTC
V gene: TRBV24-1; clone size: .; J gene: TRBJ2-1; D gene: .; CDR3 protein: CATSDPVRGLSYNEQFF; CDR3 DNA: TGTGCCACCAGTGACCCCGTTAGAGGGCTATCCTACAATGAGCAGTTCTTC
V gene: TRBV7-9; clone size: .; J gene: TRBJ2-6; D gene: .; CDR3 protein: CASSQEGRWGANVLTF; CDR3 DNA: TGTGCCAGCAGCCAGGAAGGGAGATGGGGGGCCAACGTCCTGACTTTC
V gene: TRBV12-3/TRBV12-4; clone size: .; J gene: TRBJ2-1; D gene: TRBD1; CDR3 protein: CASSIGTAKGEQFF; CDR3 DNA: TGTGCCAGCAGCATAGGGACAGCAAAGGGGGAGCAGTTCTTC